This T cell receptor beta chain was documented in a study of CD8 T cells in ankylosing spondylitis. This clonotype was counted many times. The antigen remains undetermined. The study's findings and limits: Certain motif variants had earlier been reported in reactive arthritis synovial fluid and blood. In peripheral blood, disease-linked CD8+ clones occurred at relatively low frequencies. Fewer than ten highly homologous variants made up a TCR beta motif that seemed to typify ankylosing spondylitis blood. Reported data indicate significant enrichment of disease-linked clones within matched ankylosing spondylitis synovial fluid.

Construction of TCR beta libraries was performed using quantitative 5'-RACE with molecular barcodes. MiXCR, run by TCRdb on the 5' RACE reads, gives a single entry per CDR3 protein. The profile shows 200,000 to 250,000 distinct CDR3 sequences, more than 5.5% of them singletons. Germline V lookup: CDR1 LGHNA, CDR2 YSLEER. The CDR3 spans 14 residues. Trimming took 0 bases from V and 10 from J, leaving 13 bases between them. The receptor was isolated from a male donor with ankylosing spondylitis. This chain uses TRBV4-3 with TRBJ2-1; no firm D call. Sequencing was carried out using blood, either unsorted or a sorted T cell fraction (not recorded which). The CDR3 DNA is TGCGCCAGCAGCCAAGATCTTGGTGGGTACGAGCAGTTCTTC. This gives the protein CASSQDLGGYEQFF.